This TCR beta chain comes out of a study of blood T cell repertoires in COVID-19. Study-wide context: Donors in the United States, Italy and Spain gave samples during acute or convalescent COVID-19. From T cells, B-cell-depleted T cells, or PBMCs came the material, which was cDNA or gDNA.

In the original analysis: It was from reference gene primer amplification that nucleated cell counts were estimated. TCRdb keeps only in-frame clones here, not all; method: immunoSEQ multiplex PCR. The D gene and trimming were derived from the DNA, and the V and J assignments and clone size from that table. The sample lists 85,000 to 130,000 clones, over 70% occurring once. This CDR3 is built from 15 residues. The germline gives CDR1 SGHNT, CDR2 YYREEE (reference sequence). V gave up 3 bases and J gave up 2 bases, with 14 bases separating them. The chain uses TRBV5-4 and TRBJ1-1, with D maybe TRBD1 (6 bases). The source of this sequence is a human donor with acute or convalescent COVID-19. The donor label of this sample is uncertain. Material for sequencing was peripheral blood. DNA for the CDR3: TGTGCCAGCAGCTGGAGCGGGGGGCCCAACACTGAAGCTTTCTTT. Its protein is CASSWSGGPNTEAFF.